These 29 T cell receptor beta chains were all obtained from the same sample, sequenced in a study of cytomegalovirus exposure and HLA in healthy donors. It was with 60 Vbeta and 13 Jbeta primers that the PCR ran. TCRdb's copy holds only in-frame clones and misses some; the assay was immunoSEQ multiplex PCR. The repertoire holds over 100,000 clones, with just under 75% as singletons. Source material: PBMCs. The receptors here all came from a man between 40 and 49 years old in good health and CMV-seropositive.

Only a few counts were recorded for this clone. The chain recombines TRBV19 with TRBJ2-7, with 8 nucleotides matching TRBD1. Germline trimming cut 5 bases from V and 0 bases from J; bases unmatched to any gene: 9. The CDR3 spans 16 residues. Germline CDR1 is LNHDA and CDR2 is SQIVND (reference sequence). The CDR3 sequence: CASSLGTGGISYEQYF. CDR3 bases: TGTGCCAGTAGTCTGGGGACAGGAGGGATCTCCTACGAGCAGTACTTC.

The chain links TRBV7-7 to TRBJ2-1; 11 bases match TRBD2. Trimming cost V 5 bases and J 1 base; bases outside gene matches: 4. This CDR3 has 16 amino acids. From germline, CDR1 is SSHAT and CDR2 FNYEAQ (reference sequence). The CDR3 loop is CASSPASGGSYNEQFF. CDR3 DNA: TGTGCCAGCAGCCCGGCTAGCGGGGGGTCCTACAATGAGCAGTTCTTC.

CDR3 nucleotides: TGTGCCAGCAGCCTGAGCGGCACCGGGGAGCTGTTTTTT. This encodes CASSLSGTGELFF. The chain is built from TRBV5-6 and TRBJ2-2, with a weak D call TRBD2 (5 bases). V was pared by 4 bases and J by 4 bases, with 8 bases between. The CDR3 is 13 residues long. CDR1 SGHDT and CDR2 YYEEEE come from the germline V gene. The full variable domain, in which reference TRBV5-6 and TRBJ2-2 provide the parts outside the CDR3, is DAGVTQSPTHLIKTRGQQVTLRCSPKSGHDTVSWYQQALGQGPQFIFQYYEEEERQRGNFPDRFSGHQFPNYSSELNVNALLLGDSALYLCASSLSGTGELFFGEGSRLTVL.

The count of this clone is one. The chain joins TRBV18 to TRBJ2-5; D perhaps matches TRBD1 (5 bases). The germline CDR1 and CDR2 sequences are KGHSH and LQKENI. This CDR3 has 16 amino acids. Deletions cut 5 bases from V and 2 bases from J, with 18 bases between. CDR3: CASSAHFTGAQETQYF. The DNA of the CDR3 is TGTGCCAGCTCAGCCCACTTTACAGGTGCTCAAGAGACCCAGTACTTC.

This chain uses TRBV27 with TRBJ2-7; D may be TRBD1 (5 bases). Germline CDR1 is MNHEY and CDR2 is SMNVEV (reference sequence). The CDR3 extends over 13 amino acids. Trimming shortened V by 5 bases and J by 2 bases, and 10 bases separated the two germline ends. CDR3 loop: CASSTRDTYEQYF. In nucleotides, the CDR3 is TGTGCCAGCAGTACCAGGGATACCTACGAGCAGTACTTC.

The chain couples TRBV18 to TRBJ2-2; 7 bases are shared with TRBD2. With V trimmed by 3 bases and J by 4 bases, 8 bases remained unmatched. Germline-derived CDR1 and CDR2 are KGHSH and LQKENI. This CDR3 region has 16 residues. The DNA of the CDR3 is TGTGCCAGCTCACCGGTAGCTAGCGGATTCACCGGGGAGCTGTTTTTT. Its protein product is CASSPVASGFTGELFF.

V gene TRBV2 combines with J gene TRBJ2-5; no firm D call. The J call may be incorrect, as the DNA end agrees better with TRBJ2-7. The CDR3 loop spans 15 amino acids. Per the germline V gene, CDR1 is SNHLY and CDR2 is FYNNEI. CDR3 in amino acids: CASSEGPVPPYEQYF. For the CDR3, the DNA is TGTGCCAGCAGTGAAGGTCCGGTTCCCCCCTACGAGCAGTACTTC.

The chain carries TRBV9 and TRBJ2-3, with 10 bases fitting TRBD2. The CDR3 consists of 16 residues. V lost 0 bases, J lost 2 bases, and 3 bases stayed unmatched. Germline V gene data show CDR1 as SGDLS and CDR2 as YYNGEE. The CDR3 coding sequence is TGTGCCAGCAGCGTAGGAGCGGGAGGGCCCACAGATACGCAGTATTTT. Protein: CASSVGAGGPTDTQYF.

The chain combines TRBV12-5 with TRBJ1-5, with a tentative D call TRBD1 (5 bases). V shed 1 base and J shed 0 bases, with 7 bases lying between them. The CDR3 totals 15 residues. Germline-derived CDR1 and CDR2 are LGHNT and FRNRAP. The CDR3 is CASGLGDSSNQPQHF. In DNA, the CDR3 is TGTGCTAGTGGTTTGGGAGACAGTAGCAATCAGCCCCAGCATTTT.

The chain is built from TRBV30 and TRBJ2-7; perhaps TRBD1 as D (6 bases). CDR1 and CDR2 (germline): GTSNPN, SVGIG (reference sequence). The CDR3 is made up of 13 amino acids. Trimming stripped 3 bases from V and 1 base from J, with 10 bases between. The chain's CDR3 is CAWSPDSSYEQYF. CDR3 coding DNA: TGTGCCTGGAGCCCGGACAGTTCCTACGAGCAGTACTTC.

This chain links TRBV7-6 with TRBJ2-2; the match to TRBD2 covers 12 bases. The CDR3 length is 18 residues. Per the germline V gene, CDR1 is SGHVS and CDR2 is FNYEAQ. J gave up 4 bases and V 1 base, and 7 bases lay outside the gene matches. Written as DNA, the CDR3 is TGTGCCAGCAGCTTAGACCAACTAGCGGGGGGTACCACCGGGGAGCTGTTTTTT. Its protein product is CASSLDQLAGGTTGELFF.

The rearrangement links TRBV7-2 to TRBJ1-5, with no clear D. V lost 3 bases to trimming and J lost 5 bases, with 14 bases between them. Germline lookup yields CDR1 SGHTA and CDR2 FQGNSA. This CDR3 comprises 15 residues. The CDR3 DNA follows: TGTGCCAGCAGCTTCACGAGTGTTAACGATCAGCCCCAGCATTTT. Protein sequence: CASSFTSVNDQPQHF.

The chain uses TRBV4-2 and TRBJ2-5; 10 nucleotides match TRBD1. Trimming removed 1 base from V and 3 bases from J; junction bases left unmatched: 8. Germline CDR1 reads LGHNA; CDR2 reads YNFKEQ. The CDR3 covers 17 residues. This CDR3 is CASSQAIFGTGEETQYF. The CDR3 DNA reads TGTGCCAGCAGCCAAGCAATATTCGGGACAGGGGAAGAGACCCAGTACTTC.

In regard to this clone: Within the sample, other DNA sequences also encode this same CDR3. V gene TRBV28 combines with J gene TRBJ1-5; D is unresolved. This CDR3 region has 12 residues. Trimming removed 3 bases from V and 6 bases from J, with 6 bases in between. Germline CDR1 MDHEN, CDR2 SYDVKM. The CDR3 DNA follows: TGTGCCAGCAGTTTGACTTCTCAGCCCCAGCATTTT. Translating it yields CASSLTSQPQHF. The complete variable domain, with remaining parts taken from reference TRBV28 and TRBJ1-5, reads DVKVTQSSRYLVKRTGEKVFLECVQDMDHENMFWYRQDPGLGLRLIYFSYDVKMKEKGDIPEGYSVSREKKERFSLILESASTNQTSMYLCASSLTSQPQHFGDGTRLSIL.

The chain is built from TRBV5-1 and TRBJ1-1; 7 positions match TRBD1. CDR1 SGHRS and CDR2 YFSETQ come from the germline V gene. The V segment lost 4 bases and the J segment 4 bases; nucleotides outside the gene matches: 4. The CDR3 covers 13 residues. The CDR3 DNA reads as TGCGCCAGCAGCATGACAGGGTTCACTGAAGCTTTCTTT. This sequence encodes CASSMTGFTEAFF. Full variable domain (remainder filled in from reference TRBV5-1 and TRBJ1-1): KAGVTQTPRYLIKTRGQQVTLSCSPISGHRSVSWYQQTPGQGLQFLFEYFSETQRNKGNFPGRFSGRQFSNSRSEMNVSTLELGDSALYLCASSMTGFTEAFFGQGTRLTVV.

The V and J genes are TRBV5-1 and TRBJ2-1; the match to TRBD2 covers 10 bases. Looked up from germline, CDR1 is SGHRS and CDR2 is YFSETQ. The trim removed 4 bases at V and 0 bases at J, leaving 13 bases unmatched. The length of the CDR3 is 19 residues. The CDR3 DNA follows: TGCGCCAGCAGCGCCGGGACTAGCGTCGGGAGGGGCTCCTACAATGAGCAGTTCTTC. It specifies CASSAGTSVGRGSYNEQFF.

This sequence joins TRBV6-4 and TRBJ1-2; 12 positions match TRBD1. This CDR3 has 14 amino acids. Germline assignment: CDR1 MRHNA and CDR2 SNTAGT. After removal of 9 bases from V and 7 bases from J, the junction contained 9 bases not matched to a gene. CDR3 loop: CASAPGQGAFGYTF. The CDR3 DNA sequence: TGTGCCAGTGCACCGGGACAGGGGGCTTTTGGCTACACCTTC.

The rearrangement uses TRBV28 and TRBJ2-3, with TRBD1 as a possible D gene (6 bases). V lost 9 bases and J 9 bases, leaving 13 bases between the germline ends. This CDR3 is built from 11 residues. Germline-derived CDR1 and CDR2 are MDHEN and SYDVKM. The chain's CDR3 is CASLGQGTQYF. The CDR3 DNA reads TGTGCCAGTCTGGGCCAGGGGACGCAGTATTTT.

This chain connects TRBV27 to TRBJ2-2; D remains ambiguous. The CDR3 is made up of 12 amino acids. Deletions cut 6 bases from V and 7 bases from J, with 9 bases between. Germline CDR1 and CDR2: MNHEY and SMNVEV (reference sequence). CDR3 in amino acids: CASSPFIGELFF. DNA of the CDR3: TGTGCCAGCAGCCCCTTTATCGGGGAGCTGTTTTTT.

In its sample, this clone was seen a few times. CDR3 in amino acids: CASSAGQDVGGYTF. The CDR3 region has the DNA TGTGCCAGCAGCGCGGGACAGGACGTCGGCGGCTACACCTTC. V and J are TRBV9 and TRBJ1-2; 8 bases fit TRBD1. CDR3 length: 14 amino acids. Germline-derived CDR1 and CDR2 are SGDLS and YYNGEE. V shed 3 bases and J 8 bases; nucleotides not matched to a gene: 9.

The chain couples TRBV10-3 to TRBJ1-4; weak D call: TRBD1 (6 bases). The CDR3 runs to 15 residues. CDR1 and CDR2 (germline): ENHRY, SYGVKD. Trimming took 3 bases from V and 5 from J, leaving 13 bases between them. The CDR3 spells CAISEVRGTNEKLFF. The CDR3 DNA is TGTGCCATCAGTGAAGTCAGGGGAACCAATGAAAAACTGTTTTTT.

The rearrangement joins TRBV11-2 to TRBJ1-6; D gene uncertain. Germline V CDR1 and CDR2: SGHAT, FQNNGV. Trimming pared 5 bases from V and 14 bases from J, leaving 10 bases between. CDR3 length: 11 residues. The CDR3 DNA follows: TGTGCCAGCAGCCAATCGGTCACCCTCCACTTT. Residues: CASSQSVTLHF.

The CDR3: CASTLGVSYEQYF. The DNA for the CDR3 is TGTGCCAGCACCCTCGGTGTTTCCTACGAGCAGTACTTC. This chain links TRBV28 with TRBJ2-7; D remains ambiguous. The CDR3 runs to 13 residues. Trimming removed 7 bases from V and 1 base from J, with 11 bases in between. The germline V gene has CDR1 MDHEN and CDR2 SYDVKM.

The rearrangement uses TRBV28 and TRBJ2-7; tentative D call: TRBD1 (6 bases). Deletions cut 9 bases from V and 2 bases from J, with 8 bases between. CDR3 length: 11 residues. The germline gives CDR1 MDHEN, CDR2 SYDVKM. The DNA for the CDR3 is TGTGCCAGTACAGGGCCCTACGAGCAGTACTTC. It is translated as CASTGPYEQYF.

V gene TRBV7-8 combines with J gene TRBJ2-1; 8 nucleotides match TRBD1. With V trimmed by 5 bases and J by 8 bases, 8 bases remained unmatched. The CDR3 covers 14 residues. CDR1 SGHVS and CDR2 FQNEAQ come from the germline V gene. The CDR3 nucleotides are TGTGCCAGCAGCCCCAGGACAGGGTGGTATGAGCAGTTCTTC. It codes for CASSPRTGWYEQFF. The variable domain in full, with the rest retrieved from reference TRBV7-8 and TRBJ2-1, is GAGVSQSPRYKVAKRGQDVALRCDPISGHVSLFWYQQALGQGPEFLTYFQNEAQLDKSGLPSDRFFAERPEGSVSTLKIQRTQQEDSAVYLCASSPRTGWYEQFFGPGTRLTVL.

V is TRBV6-6 and J is TRBJ1-5, with 8 nucleotides matching TRBD1. This CDR3 is 15 amino acids long. V lost 2 bases, J lost 5 bases, and 5 bases stayed unmatched. Looked up from germline, CDR1 is MNHNY and CDR2 is SVGAGI (reference sequence). This CDR3 reads CASSYQTGEYQPQHF. Written as DNA, the CDR3 is TGTGCCAGCAGTTACCAGACAGGGGAGTATCAGCCCCAGCATTTT.

This rearrangement joins TRBV6-6 to TRBJ2-3, with 11 bases aligning to TRBD2. CDR3 size: 15 residues. Losses at the gene ends were 8 bases for V and 6 bases for J; bases not matched to a gene: 10. Germline CDR1 reads MNHNY; CDR2 reads SVGAGI (reference sequence). Here the CDR3 DNA reads TGTGCCAGCGGTAGCGGGAGGGCCAAGTCGGATACGCAGTATTTT. It yields the protein CASGSGRAKSDTQYF.

The chain combines TRBV19 with TRBJ2-3; weak D call: TRBD2 (6 bases). This CDR3 contains 15 residues. Deletions cut 7 bases from V and 2 bases from J, with 16 bases between. CDR1 is LNHDA, CDR2 SQIVND, per germline (reference sequence). CDR3 sequence reads: CASTFRDSLTDTQYF. In nucleotides, the CDR3 is TGTGCCAGTACATTCCGGGACTCACTCACAGATACGCAGTATTTT.

V gene TRBV7-9 combines with J gene TRBJ2-5, with a possible D match to TRBD1 (6 bases). This CDR3 comprises 13 residues. Trimming shortened V by 2 bases and J by 4 bases, and 8 bases separated the two germline ends. Germline lookup yields CDR1 SEHNR and CDR2 FQNEAQ (reference sequence). CDR3 residues: CASSLLGAETQYF. The CDR3 DNA sequence: TGTGCCAGCAGCTTACTGGGGGCAGAGACCCAGTACTTC.